This record concerns one T cell receptor beta chain sequence. As processed by the authors: By means of reference gene primer amplification, nucleated cell counts were estimated. Profiled with immunoSEQ multiplex PCR; TCRdb holds only in-frame clones, not every one. From that table come the V and J calls and clone size; the DNA was used to work out D and trimming. The table shows around 200,000 clones, with 70% to 90% occurring only once. This sample was taken from a study of blood T cell repertoires in COVID-19. Study details: Samples taken during acute and convalescent COVID-19 were collected in the United States, Italy and Spain. PBMCs, B-cell-depleted T cells, or T cells provided the cDNA or gDNA that made up the material.

CDR3 size: 13 residues. The V gene's germline CDR1 is KGHSY and CDR2 FQNENV. Trimming removed 3 bases from V and 3 bases from J, with 9 bases in between. Material: peripheral blood. The TCR was taken from a human donor with active or convalescent COVID-19. The donor label of this sample is uncertain. This rearrangement joins TRBV16 to TRBJ2-7, with a possible D match to TRBD1 (5 bases). CDR3 in amino acids: CASSQQGGYEQYF. The CDR3 coding sequence is TGTGCCAGCAGCCAGCAGGGCGGCTACGAGCAGTACTTC.